The rows below give T cell receptor beta chains drawn from one sample of a study of OX40 agonist ivuxolimab in advanced cancers. Repertoires were generated with immunoSEQ multiplex PCR, while TCRdb's copy carries only in-frame clones and drops some. The sample has over 90,000 clones, 80% to 90% seen once; the top ten hold around 1.8%. The sample in question was CD4+ or CD8+ T cells sorted from blood, obtained in a trial of the OX40 agonist ivuxolimab. These receptors all stem from an adult with an advanced solid tumor such as melanoma, head and neck, liver or kidney cancer. The CDR3 runs from the conserved cysteine through the conserved F or W. The D gene is left open where the match is weak. The size field is filled for only some rows; it gives once, few, many or a size class.

CDR3 DNA,CDR3 protein,clone size,CDR3 length,V gene,J gene,D gene
TGTGCCAGCAGCCGAGCCTTAGCGGGAGGAGAGACCCAGTACTTC,CASSRALAGGETQYF,NA,15,TRBV16,TRBJ2-5,TRBD2
TGTGCCAGCGGAATTGACAGAGACCCGAACACCGGGGAGCTGTTTTTT,CASGIDRDPNTGELFF,NA,16,TRBV4-2,TRBJ2-2,NA
TGTGCCAGCTCACCTAGGACAGGGGCGAGCACTGAAGCTTTCTTT,CASSPRTGASTEAFF,NA,15,TRBV18,TRBJ1-1,TRBD1
TGCGCCAGCAGCTTGACTAGCGGGAGTATTAATGAGCAGTTCTTC,CASSLTSGSINEQFF,NA,15,TRBV5-1,TRBJ2-1,TRBD2
TGCGCCAGCAGGGGGGACAGTTACACTGAAGCTTTCTTT,CASRGDSYTEAFF,NA,13,TRBV10-2,TRBJ1-1,TRBD1
TGTGCCAGCAGCCAACAAGGCAGGGGGTTCAATGAGCAGTTCTTC,CASSQQGRGFNEQFF,NA,15,TRBV28,TRBJ2-1,TRBD1
TGTGCCAGCAGAGAGACTAGCGGCGCCTACGAGCAGTACTTC,CASRETSGAYEQYF,NA,14,TRBV7-2,TRBJ2-7,TRBD2
TGTGCCAGCTCACCACTACAGGGACGCACAGATACGCAGTATTTT,CASSPLQGRTDTQYF,NA,15,TRBV18,TRBJ2-3,NA
TGCGCCAGCAGCAAACAGGGGGAACCTAGCACAGATACGCAGTATTTT,CASSKQGEPSTDTQYF,NA,16,TRBV4-1,TRBJ2-3,TRBD1
TGTGCCAGCAGCTTAGGACAGACTACAGATACGCAGTATTTT,CASSLGQTTDTQYF,once,14,TRBV7-9,TRBJ2-3,NA
TGTGCCAGCAGTGAAGGGCAGGTAACTCAGCCCCAGCATTTT,CASSEGQVTQPQHF,NA,14,TRBV2,TRBJ1-5,NA
TGTGCCAGCAGTTTAACGGCCAGTGGCCAGCCCCAGCATTTT,CASSLTASGQPQHF,NA,14,TRBV28,TRBJ1-5,NA
TGTGCCAGCAGTTCCGGGACTAGCGGAAATGAGCAGTTCTTC,CASSSGTSGNEQFF,NA,14,TRBV7-2,TRBJ2-1,TRBD2
TGTGCCAGCAGCTTAGCTGTTCAGGGAAAGCAGTTCTTC,CASSLAVQGKQFF,NA,13,TRBV7-9,TRBJ2-1,NA
TGTGCCAGCAGCCTTAGACAGGGGATTGAAGCTTTCTTT,CASSLRQGIEAFF,NA,13,TRBV11-2,TRBJ1-1,TRBD1